This entry lists 21 T cell receptor beta chains sequenced from one sample in a study of blood T cells in healthy people across ages. Alongside a J-beta primer mix, a sample-barcoded 5' primer served in a second PCR lasting 7 to 11 cycles. Via MiXCR, TCRdb re-called the 5' RACE reads, giving one row per CDR3 protein. The sample includes about 1.8 million distinct CDR3 sequences, less than 50% seen only once; the top ten take around 2.1%. The sequenced sample consisted of blood. All receptors derive from a woman aged 40-49 years in good health.

This chain links TRBV11-2 with TRBJ2-7; no reliable D call. This CDR3 region has 15 residues. V shed 0 bases and J shed 0 bases, with 9 bases lying between them. Germline-derived CDR1 and CDR2 are SGHAT and FQNNGV. CDR3 coding DNA: TGTGCCAGCAGCTTAGATAGGGCAGTCTCCTACGAGCAGTACTTC. Protein: CASSLDRAVSYEQYF.

This clonotype was counted a few times. J is TRBJ2-3 and V is TRBV28, with D perhaps TRBD2 (6 bases). V was shortened by 3 bases and J by 4 bases, with 14 bases between the two germline ends. The germline V gene has CDR1 MDHEN and CDR2 SYDVKM. The CDR3 has 15 residues. In DNA form, the CDR3 reads TGTGCCAGCAGTTTCCGCACGGGGGACCCAGATACGCAGTATTTT. Translated: CASSFRTGDPDTQYF.

On this clonotype: A much larger clone differs from this one at a single base, so this may be a read error. V is TRBV7-2 and J is TRBJ2-5, with 9 bases lining up with TRBD1. Germline assignment: CDR1 SGHTA and CDR2 FQGNSA. The length of the CDR3 is 20 residues. CDR3 in DNA: TGTGCCAGCAGCTCCAATTTAGACAGGGGGGTTCGGCATCGGCAAGAGACCCTGTACTTC. The encoded protein is CASSSNLDRGVRHRQETLYF.

The chain links TRBV5-1 to TRBJ2-1; D gene unclear. From germline, CDR1 is SGHRS and CDR2 YFSETQ. The ends were cut back, 4 bases at V and 7 bases at J, with 9 bases in the middle. This CDR3 has 12 residues. For the CDR3, the DNA is TGCGCCAGCAGCCCCGTACCGAATGAGCAGTTCTTC. Translated: CASSPVPNEQFF.

In this sample, this clonotype turned up a few times. The J gene is TRBJ2-7, the V gene TRBV10-3; D gene uncertain. The CDR3 sequence is 12 residues long. Trimming left V 5 bases short and J 0 bases short, with 5 bases between. Germline loops: CDR1 ENHRY, CDR2 SYGVKD. The CDR3 is CAISSDSYEQYF. The CDR3 nucleotides read TGTGCCATCAGTTCAGACTCCTACGAGCAGTACTTC.

This clonotype was observed a few times. V is TRBV6-1 and J is TRBJ2-7; the D is unclear. The DNA matches TRBJ2-5 better at its end, which makes the J call doubtful. The CDR3 runs to 12 residues. Per germline, CDR1 MNHNS and CDR2 SASEGT. CDR3 coding DNA: TGTGCCAGCAGTAAAGTTAGGGAGACCCAGTACTTC. This encodes CASSKVRETQYF.

Only a few counts were recorded for this clonotype. The rearrangement links TRBV20-1 to TRBJ2-1; 8 nucleotides align to TRBD2. The germline V gene has CDR1 DFQATT and CDR2 SNEGSKA (reference sequence). V lost 6 bases and J lost 4; bases outside the gene matches: 8. This CDR3 has 14 residues. The CDR3 spells CSAPGGLSYNEQFF. The CDR3 DNA reads as TGCAGTGCGCCGGGGGGGCTGAGTTACAATGAGCAGTTCTTC.

This clonotype was observed a handful of times. The chain employs TRBV5-5 and TRBJ2-7; D gene ambiguous. This CDR3 contains 14 residues. Germline V gene data show CDR1 as SGHKS and CDR2 as YYEKEE (reference sequence). V lost 1 base to trimming and J lost 0 bases, with 8 bases between them. CDR3 DNA: TGTGCCAGCAGCTTGACAGTGGTCTCCTACGAGCAGTACTTC. Translating gives CASSLTVVSYEQYF. The whole variable domain, filled in from reference TRBV5-5 and TRBJ2-7, reads DAGVTQSPTHLIKTRGQQVTLRCSPISGHKSVSWYQQVLGQGPQFIFQYYEKEERGRGNFPDRFSARQFPNYSSELNVNALLLGDSALYLCASSLTVVSYEQYFGPGTRLTVT.

The rearrangement joins TRBV4-3 to TRBJ2-5; D unclear. The J call may be faulty, since TRBJ2-7 better matches the DNA end. The CDR3 has 13 amino acids. The germline V gene encodes CDR1 LGHNA and CDR2 YSLEER. The CDR3 sequence is CASSQDEDSEQYF. The CDR3 region has the DNA TGCGCCAGCAGCCAAGATGAAGATAGCGAGCAGTACTTC.

The chain uses TRBV4-1 and TRBJ2-3; D is tentatively TRBD1 or TRBD2 (5 bases each). V lost 3 bases, J lost 5 bases, and 18 bases lay in between. The germline V gene encodes CDR1 MGHRA and CDR2 YSYEKL. The CDR3 covers 16 residues. CDR3 region: CASSHSSRDAEDTQYF. CDR3 DNA sequence: TGCGCCAGCAGCCATTCCTCCCGGGACGCCGAAGATACGCAGTATTTT.

This chain links TRBV21-1 with TRBJ2-3. TRBV21-1 is a pseudogene. The CDR3 is 13 residues long. The DNA of the CDR3 is TGTGCCAGCGGTAAAAAGGGAACAGATACGCAGTATTTT. Its translation is CASGKKGTDTQYF.

This clonotype was recorded once. The gene calls are TRBV5-6 and TRBJ1-5, with D hard to call. V lost 2 bases and J lost 7, with 16 bases in between. This CDR3 has 15 residues. CDR1 and CDR2 from the germline V gene are SGHDT and YYEEEE. The CDR3 coding sequence is TGTGCCAGCAGCTTCTCAGGAAACGTAGTACAGCCCCAGCATTTT. Protein product: CASSFSGNVVQPQHF.

This clonotype was detected only a few times. The chain joins TRBV20-1 to TRBJ1-6; 8 bases agree with TRBD1. Germline V CDR1 and CDR2: DFQATT, SNEGSKA (reference sequence). The CDR3 is 14 residues long. V gave up 6 bases and J gave up 7 bases; unmatched junction bases: 8. The CDR3 DNA reads TGCAGTGCGGGGACAGGTCTTAGCAATTCACCCCTCCACTTT. It is translated as CSAGTGLSNSPLHF.

This rearrangement joins TRBV4-2 to TRBJ2-1; D is perhaps TRBD1 (6 bases). The CDR3 is 16 residues long. CDR1 is LGHNA and CDR2 is YNFKEQ in the germline V gene. With 0 bases removed from V and 7 bases from J, the gap between germline ends came to 16 bases. The chain's CDR3 is CASSQDLQGDMNEQFF. In nucleotides, the CDR3 is TGTGCCAGCAGCCAAGATTTACAGGGTGACATGAATGAGCAGTTCTTC.

The chain uses TRBV27 and TRBJ2-3; D may be TRBD2 (5 bases). Germline V gene data show CDR1 as MNHEY and CDR2 as SMNVEV (reference sequence). CDR3 length equals 13 residues. Deletions cut 6 bases from V and 4 bases from J, with 11 bases between. CDR3 in DNA: TGTGCCAGCAGACTAGGGCCTCCAGATACGCAGTATTTT. Translation: CASRLGPPDTQYF.

V is TRBV6-4 and J is TRBJ1-5, with D perhaps TRBD1 (5 bases). Trimming removed 6 bases at V and 8 bases at J, with 14 bases between. This CDR3 region has 13 residues. Germline lookup yields CDR1 MRHNA and CDR2 SNTAGT. In DNA form, the CDR3 reads TGTGCCAGCAGCGCCGACAGTGGGGAGCCCCAGCATTTT. Amino acid sequence: CASSADSGEPQHF.

This clonotype was detected only a few times. The genes are TRBV2 and TRBJ1-2; D uncertain. Germline CDR1 reads SNHLY; CDR2 reads FYNNEI. Trimming took 5 bases from V and 3 from J, leaving 10 bases between them. The CDR3 is 13 residues long. Here the CDR3 DNA reads TGTGCCAGCAGTCGGAGGACGGACTATGGCTACACCTTC. This gives the protein CASSRRTDYGYTF.

Only a few counts were recorded for this clonotype. The chain uses TRBV6-6 and TRBJ2-7; D unclear. This CDR3 comprises 13 residues. Trimming removed 7 bases at V and 6 bases at J, with 16 bases between. Germline values: CDR1 MNHNY, CDR2 SVGAGI (reference sequence). For the CDR3, the DNA is TGTGCCAGCAACCCGGGTAGAAGAGGCGAGCAGTACTTC. Its translation is CASNPGRRGEQYF.

The rearrangement joins TRBV5-1 to TRBJ1-5, with D possibly TRBD1 on 6 matching bases. Germline CDR1 SGHRS, CDR2 YFSETQ. The CDR3 sequence is 14 residues long. Trimming shortened V by 3 bases and J by 5 bases, and 12 bases separated the two germline ends. CDR3: CASSSTGIDQPQHF. The DNA for the CDR3 is TGCGCCAGCAGCTCAACAGGGATAGATCAGCCCCAGCATTTT.

The chain has TRBV29-1 and TRBJ2-7; tentative D call: TRBD2 (5 bases). V was shortened by 6 bases and J by 0 bases, with 27 bases between the two germline ends. Germline-derived CDR1 and CDR2 are SQVTM and ANQGSEA. The CDR3 extends over 18 amino acids. CDR3 residues: CSVRLKGDWGASSYEQYF. The CDR3 nucleotides are TGCAGCGTCCGACTAAAGGGTGATTGGGGTGCTAGCTCCTACGAGCAGTACTTC.

This rearrangement joins TRBV28 to TRBJ2-7, with a tentative D call TRBD1 (6 bases). V was clipped by 3 bases and J by 4 bases, with 13 bases between them. Germline CDR1 and CDR2: MDHEN and SYDVKM. The CDR3 spans 14 residues. The CDR3 spells CASSFLPGVYEQYF. Here the CDR3 DNA reads TGTGCCAGCAGTTTCCTCCCAGGGGTTTACGAGCAGTACTTC.